This T cell receptor (beta chain) was observed in a study of Ad26.COV2.S vaccination and SARS-CoV-2 variants. Overall study context: Ad26.COV2.S, an intramuscular injection, was given once or twice 56 days apart.

Broader study findings: Researchers cautioned that TCR breadth and depth analyses may have underestimated total T cell responses. Vaccine and placebo recipients had comparable breadth of non-spike TCRs.

Remarks on this clone: Its antigen remains unknown.

TCRdb's table, derived via immunoSEQ multiplex PCR, lists solely in-frame clones and lacks some. The repertoire includes about 350,000 clones, about 87% of them detected once, and 5.5% to 7% sits in the top ten. Sample treatment: some 20 received Ad26.COV2.S at low or high dose, single or two shots; several received placebo; per-sample allocation not given. Day 63 following the first vaccine or placebo injection was when the samples were taken. Donation was by an adult aged 18-55 years who was in Boston. Sequences were derived from peripheral blood, sampled in a trial of Ad26.COV2.S vaccine versus placebo. The source of this sequence is a person between 18 and 59 years old who received the Ad26.COV2.S COVID-19 vaccine or a placebo.

The CDR3 bases are TGCGCCAGCAGCTTGGTGAGGCCAAGGGAGAATGAAAAACTGTTTTTT. Protein sequence: CASSLVRPRENEKLFF. The gene calls are TRBV5-1 and TRBJ1-4, with unresolved D. The CDR3 consists of 16 residues. The germline V and J ends were trimmed by 0 bases and 5 bases, with 14 bases remaining between them. Germline CDR1 is SGHRS and CDR2 is YFSETQ.